This TCR beta chain was identified in a study of human thymus T cells (dated by TCRdb to 2020 to 2022). For the wider study: TCR alpha and beta repertoires from about 8 infant thymus samples and four related peripheral blood samples were characterized in the study. The cohort included six male and a couple of female infants, with donor ages spanning 7 to 244 days. Beyond this particular receptor, the publication reports: Usage of V and J gene segments appeared to be biased in both the thymic and the peripheral blood repertoires. On average, thymus samples gave around 880,000 unique TCRB clonotypes, whereas blood samples gave 80,000 to 85,000. The related research reported highly overlapping thymic TCR repertoires among unrelated individuals.

The immunoSEQ multiplex PCR assay was used to amplify the TCRB and TCRAD loci from a standardized quantity of quality-controlled genomic DNA. The amplicons covered the V(D)J region and were long enough to include the CDR3 and to identify the V and J genes. Amplicon sequencing was performed on an Illumina platform through the commercial immunoSEQ service. The published analysis was carried out like this. Corrections for primer bias and sequencing errors followed previously described methods, while TCRAD and TCRB definitions were based on the IMGT database. immunoSEQ Analyzer 3.0 and VDJTools were used for repertoire analysis, which covered basic statistics, V/J segment usage, diversity estimates, rarefaction and pairwise overlap. Chao1, ChaoE, Efron-Thisted, Shannon and inverse Simpson indices were used to estimate diversity, which was also estimated on datasets down-sampled to the smallest sample. For repertoire overlap, CDR3 nucleotide sequence, V gene and J gene had to match strictly, and clustering was done by Jaccard-based multidimensional scaling. TCRdb's version of the immuneACCESS table is confined to in-frame rearrangements and falls short of the full clone set. An unresolved V gene accounts for under half of the shortfall where checked; the remainder is of unknown origin. Clone size and V and J calls were adopted from that table, with D and trimming inferred from the DNA. Across this sample there are fewer than 90,000 clones, with roughly 97% seen only once. Roughly 0.031% of the sample goes to the ten largest clones.

Comments on this clone: Its antigen specificity is not known. No much larger clonotype is one base removed from it; base qualities were not supplied.

From cysteine to phenylalanine, the CDR3 is 19 amino acids long. Only the CDR3 DNA stays, 57 bases, in frame from base 1. The germline V end is reduced by 4 bases and the J end by 7 bases; junction bases left unmatched: 17. The germline V gene (reference sequence) yields GTSNPN for CDR1 and SVGIG for CDR2. Thymus tissue was obtained as surgical resects removed during corrective cardiac surgery. The donors were immunologically healthy infants in Finland who had open corrective cardiac surgery for congenital heart defects. Thymocytes were mechanically released from the tissue and were stored as pellets of roughly 10-32 million cells at -70 degrees C. A QIAsymphony instrument was used to extract genomic DNA from the frozen cell pellets.

Sequenced material: thymus tissue. The sequence links TRBV30 to TRBJ2-2, and TRBD2 matches 14 of the central bases. The receptor was derived from a boy less than two years old with a congenital heart defect but otherwise immunologically healthy. This receptor carries the CDR3 CAWTIHGRTSGGQDGELFF. The bases read TGTGCCTGGACGATACACGGGAGGACTAGCGGGGGGCAAGACGGGGAGCTGTTTTTT. Where the CDR3 stops, the reference TRBV30 and TRBJ2-2 genes take over; the full variable domain is SQTIHQWPATLVQPVGSPLSLECTVEGTSNPNLYWYRQAAGRGLQLLFYSVGIGQISSEVPQNLSASRPQDRQFILSSKKLLLSDSGFYLCAWTIHGRTSGGQDGELFFGEGSRLTVL.